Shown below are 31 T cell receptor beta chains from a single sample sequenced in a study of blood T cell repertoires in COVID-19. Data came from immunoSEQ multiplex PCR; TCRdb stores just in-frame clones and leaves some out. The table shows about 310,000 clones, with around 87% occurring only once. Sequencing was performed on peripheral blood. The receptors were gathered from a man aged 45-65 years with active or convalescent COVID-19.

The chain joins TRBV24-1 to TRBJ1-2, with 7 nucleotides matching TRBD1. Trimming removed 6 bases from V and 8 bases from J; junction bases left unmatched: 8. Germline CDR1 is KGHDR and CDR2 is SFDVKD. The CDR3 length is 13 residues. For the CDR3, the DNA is TGTGCCACCAGTCTAGGGGGCGCGCCCGGCTACACCTTC. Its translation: CATSLGGAPGYTF.

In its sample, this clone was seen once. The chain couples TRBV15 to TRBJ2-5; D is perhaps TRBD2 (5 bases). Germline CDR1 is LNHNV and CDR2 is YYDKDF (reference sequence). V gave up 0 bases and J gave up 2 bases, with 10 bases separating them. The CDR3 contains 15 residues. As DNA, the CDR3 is TGTGCCACCAGCAGAGATCGCGGGCAGCAAGAGACCCAGTACTTC. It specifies CATSRDRGQQETQYF.

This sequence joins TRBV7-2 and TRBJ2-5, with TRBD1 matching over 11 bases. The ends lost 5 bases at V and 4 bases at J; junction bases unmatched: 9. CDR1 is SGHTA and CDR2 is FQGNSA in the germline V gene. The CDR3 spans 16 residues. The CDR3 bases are TGTGCCAGCAGCCTAAACCGGGACAGGGGGAGAGAGACCCAGTACTTC. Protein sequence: CASSLNRDRGRETQYF.

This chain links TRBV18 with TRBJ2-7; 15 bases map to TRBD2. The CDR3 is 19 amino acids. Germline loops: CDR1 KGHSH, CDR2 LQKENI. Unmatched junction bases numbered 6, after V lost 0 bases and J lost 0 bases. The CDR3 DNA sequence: TGTGCCAGCTCACCACCGGGACTAGCGGGAGGTCCGAGCTCCTACGAGCAGTACTTC. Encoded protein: CASSPPGLAGGPSSYEQYF. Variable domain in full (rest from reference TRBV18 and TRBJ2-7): NAGVMQNPRHLVRRRGQEARLRCSPMKGHSHVYWYRQLPEEGLKFMVYLQKENIIDESGMPKERFSAEFPKEGPSILRIQQVVRGDSAAYFCASSPPGLAGGPSSYEQYFGPGTRLTVT.

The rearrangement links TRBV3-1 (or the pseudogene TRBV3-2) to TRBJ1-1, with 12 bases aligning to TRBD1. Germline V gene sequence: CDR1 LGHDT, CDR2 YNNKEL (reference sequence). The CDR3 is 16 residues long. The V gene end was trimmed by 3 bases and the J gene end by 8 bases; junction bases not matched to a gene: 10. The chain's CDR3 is CASSQVPGQGAREAFF. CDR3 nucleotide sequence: TGTGCCAGCAGCCAGGTACCGGGACAGGGGGCGCGGGAAGCTTTCTTT.

Written as DNA, the CDR3 is TGTGCCAGCACCACACAGGGGTTCACATCTGGGGCCAACGTCCTGACTTTC. It is translated as CASTTQGFTSGANVLTF. The rearrangement links TRBV28 to TRBJ2-6; TRBD1 aligns across 7 bases. V was clipped by 7 bases and J by 1 base; unmatched bases: 10. This CDR3 is built from 17 residues. Germline CDR1 is MDHEN and CDR2 is SYDVKM.

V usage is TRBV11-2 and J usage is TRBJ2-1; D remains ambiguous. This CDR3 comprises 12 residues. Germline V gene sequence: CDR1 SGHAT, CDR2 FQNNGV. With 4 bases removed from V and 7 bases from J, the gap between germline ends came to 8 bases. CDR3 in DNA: TGTGCCAGCAGCTCCTACCATAATGAGCAGTTCTTC. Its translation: CASSSYHNEQFF.

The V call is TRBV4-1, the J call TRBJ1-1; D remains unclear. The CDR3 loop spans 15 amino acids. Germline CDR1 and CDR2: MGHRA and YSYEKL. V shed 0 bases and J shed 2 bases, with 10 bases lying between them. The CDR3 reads CASSQEGRLNTEAFF. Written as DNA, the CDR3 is TGCGCCAGCAGCCAAGAGGGCAGGCTAAACACTGAAGCTTTCTTT.

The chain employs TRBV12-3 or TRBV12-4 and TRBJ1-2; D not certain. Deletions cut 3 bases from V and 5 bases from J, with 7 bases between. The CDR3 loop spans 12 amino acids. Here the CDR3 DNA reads TGTGCCAGCAGTTTTGGAGTTTATGGCTACACCTTC. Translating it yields CASSFGVYGYTF.

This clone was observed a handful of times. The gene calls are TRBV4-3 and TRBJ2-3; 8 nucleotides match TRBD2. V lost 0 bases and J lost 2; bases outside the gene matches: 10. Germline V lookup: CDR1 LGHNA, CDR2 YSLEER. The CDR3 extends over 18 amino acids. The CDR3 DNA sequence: TGCGCCAGCAGCCAAGATAGGGCGCAGCGGGGGTTCACAGATACGCAGTATTTT. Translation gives CASSQDRAQRGFTDTQYF.

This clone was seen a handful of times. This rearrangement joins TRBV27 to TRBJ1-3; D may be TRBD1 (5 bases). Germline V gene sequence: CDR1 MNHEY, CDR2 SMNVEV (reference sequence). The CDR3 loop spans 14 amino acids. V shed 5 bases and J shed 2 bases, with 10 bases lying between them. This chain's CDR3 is CASSMAGTGNTIYF. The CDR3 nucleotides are TGTGCCAGCAGTATGGCAGGGACTGGAAACACCATATATTTT.

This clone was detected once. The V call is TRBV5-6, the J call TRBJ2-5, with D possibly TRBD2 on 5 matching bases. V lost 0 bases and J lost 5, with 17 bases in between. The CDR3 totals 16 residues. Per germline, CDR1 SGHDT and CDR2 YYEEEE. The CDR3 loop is CASSLGGLRPTETQYF. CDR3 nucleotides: TGTGCCAGCAGCTTGGGCGGGTTGCGGCCGACTGAGACCCAGTACTTC.

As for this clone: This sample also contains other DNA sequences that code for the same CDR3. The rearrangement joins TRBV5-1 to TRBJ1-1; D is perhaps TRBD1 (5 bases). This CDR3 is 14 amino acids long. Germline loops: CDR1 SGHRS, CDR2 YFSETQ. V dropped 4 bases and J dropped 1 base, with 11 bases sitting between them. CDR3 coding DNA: TGCGCCAGCAGCGTGGGACGGGAGAACACTGAAGCTTTCTTT. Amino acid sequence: CASSVGRENTEAFF. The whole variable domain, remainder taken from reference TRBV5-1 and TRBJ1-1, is KAGVTQTPRYLIKTRGQQVTLSCSPISGHRSVSWYQQTPGQGLQFLFEYFSETQRNKGNFPGRFSGRQFSNSRSEMNVSTLELGDSALYLCASSVGRENTEAFFGQGTRLTVV.

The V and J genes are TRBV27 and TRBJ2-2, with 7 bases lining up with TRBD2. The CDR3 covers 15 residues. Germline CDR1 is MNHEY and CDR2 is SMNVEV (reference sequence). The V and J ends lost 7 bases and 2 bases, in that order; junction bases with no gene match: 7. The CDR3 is CASKPWGGNTGELFF. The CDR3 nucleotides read TGTGCCAGCAAGCCCTGGGGGGGAAACACCGGGGAGCTGTTTTTT.

CDR3 loop: CASSDSGQGGDTIYF. CDR3 bases: TGTGCCAGCAGTGATTCAGGACAGGGAGGGGACACCATATATTTT. J is TRBJ1-3 and V is TRBV28; 8 nucleotides line up with TRBD1. Germline CDR1 and CDR2: MDHEN and SYDVKM. The CDR3 runs to 15 residues. J lost 8 bases, V lost 5 bases, and 11 bases had no gene match. The whole variable domain, filled in from reference TRBV28 and TRBJ1-3, reads DVKVTQSSRYLVKRTGEKVFLECVQDMDHENMFWYRQDPGLGLRLIYFSYDVKMKEKGDIPEGYSVSREKKERFSLILESASTNQTSMYLCASSDSGQGGDTIYFGEGSWLTVV.

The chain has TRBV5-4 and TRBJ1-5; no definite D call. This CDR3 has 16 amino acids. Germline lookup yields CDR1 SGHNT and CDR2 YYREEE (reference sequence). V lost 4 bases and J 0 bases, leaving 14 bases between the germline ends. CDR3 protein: CASSQEDGYSNQPQHF. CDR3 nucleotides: TGTGCCAGCAGCCAGGAGGACGGATATAGCAATCAGCCCCAGCATTTT.

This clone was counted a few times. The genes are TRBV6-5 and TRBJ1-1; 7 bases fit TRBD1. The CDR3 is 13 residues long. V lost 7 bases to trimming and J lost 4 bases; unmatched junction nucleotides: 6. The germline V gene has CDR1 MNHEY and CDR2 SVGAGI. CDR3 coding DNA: TGTGCCAGCAAATTCGACAGGGTCACTGAAGCTTTCTTT. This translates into CASKFDRVTEAFF.

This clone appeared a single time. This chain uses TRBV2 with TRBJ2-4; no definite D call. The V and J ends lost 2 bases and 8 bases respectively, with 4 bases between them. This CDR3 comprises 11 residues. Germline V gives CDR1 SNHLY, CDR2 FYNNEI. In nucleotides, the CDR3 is TGTGCCAGCAGTGAACGGGACATTCAGTACTTC. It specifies CASSERDIQYF. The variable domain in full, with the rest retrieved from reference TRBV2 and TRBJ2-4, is EPEVTQTPSHQVTQMGQEVILRCVPISNHLYFYWYRQILGQKVEFLVSFYNNEISEKSEIFDDQFSVERPDGSNFTLKIRSTKLEDSAMYFCASSERDIQYFGAGTRLSVL.

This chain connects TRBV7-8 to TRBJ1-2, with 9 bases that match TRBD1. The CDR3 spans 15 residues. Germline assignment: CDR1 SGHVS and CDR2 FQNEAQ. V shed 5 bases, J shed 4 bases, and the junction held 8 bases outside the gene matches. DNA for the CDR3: TGTGCCAGCAGCCGAGGGACAGGGCCGGGCTATGGCTACACCTTC. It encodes CASSRGTGPGYGYTF.

DNA for the CDR3: TGTGCCAGCAGTGAACGGACGGGGGTAGGTGGCTACACCTTC. It translates to CASSERTGVGGYTF. This sequence joins TRBV2 and TRBJ1-2; tentatively, D is TRBD1 (5 bases). Trimming removed 2 bases at V and 7 bases at J, with 14 bases between. Per the germline V gene, CDR1 is SNHLY and CDR2 is FYNNEI. CDR3 length: 14 residues.

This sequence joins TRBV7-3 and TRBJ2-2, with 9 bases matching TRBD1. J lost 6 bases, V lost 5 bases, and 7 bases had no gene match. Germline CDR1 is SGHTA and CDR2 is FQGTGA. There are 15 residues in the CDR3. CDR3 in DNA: TGTGCCAGCAGCCCCGGGACAGGGTTATCCGGGGAGCTGTTTTTT. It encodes CASSPGTGLSGELFF.

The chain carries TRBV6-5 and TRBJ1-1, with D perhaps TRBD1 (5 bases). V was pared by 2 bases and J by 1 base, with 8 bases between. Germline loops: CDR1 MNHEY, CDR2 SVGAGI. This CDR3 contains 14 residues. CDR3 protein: CASSYGATNTEAFF. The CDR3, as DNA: TGTGCCAGCAGTTACGGGGCCACGAACACTGAAGCTTTCTTT.

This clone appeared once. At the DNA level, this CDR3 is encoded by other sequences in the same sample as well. CDR3 nucleotides: TGTGCCAGCAGCTTAGGCCAGGGAATGAACACTGAAGCTTTCTTT. Translated, it gives CASSLGQGMNTEAFF. This rearrangement joins TRBV7-9 to TRBJ1-1, with D maybe TRBD1 (5 bases). This CDR3 contains 15 residues. Trimming stripped 1 base from V and 0 bases from J, with 9 bases between. CDR1 SEHNR and CDR2 FQNEAQ come from the germline V gene (reference sequence).

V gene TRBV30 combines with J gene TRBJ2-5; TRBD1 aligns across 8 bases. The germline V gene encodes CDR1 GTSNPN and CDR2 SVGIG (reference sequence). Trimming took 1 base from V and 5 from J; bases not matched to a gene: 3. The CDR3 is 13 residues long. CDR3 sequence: CAWSGTGTETQYF. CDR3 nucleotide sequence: TGTGCCTGGAGTGGGACAGGGACGGAGACCCAGTACTTC. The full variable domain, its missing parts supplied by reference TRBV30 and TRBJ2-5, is SQTIHQWPATLVQPVGSPLSLECTVEGTSNPNLYWYRQAAGRGLQLLFYSVGIGQISSEVPQNLSASRPQDRQFILSSKKLLLSDSGFYLCAWSGTGTETQYFGPGTRLLVL.

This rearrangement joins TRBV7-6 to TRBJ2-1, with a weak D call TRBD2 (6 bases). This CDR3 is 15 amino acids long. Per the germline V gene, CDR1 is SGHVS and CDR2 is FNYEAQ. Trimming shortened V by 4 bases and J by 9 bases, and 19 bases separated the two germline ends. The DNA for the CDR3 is TGTGCCAGCAGCTCCCCGGGAGCGATTCTGGGTGAGCAGTTCTTC. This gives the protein CASSSPGAILGEQFF.

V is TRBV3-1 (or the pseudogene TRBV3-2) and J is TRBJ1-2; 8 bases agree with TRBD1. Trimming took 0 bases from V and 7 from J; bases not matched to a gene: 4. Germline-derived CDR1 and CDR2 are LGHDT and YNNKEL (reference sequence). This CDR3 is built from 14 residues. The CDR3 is CASSQDGDRLGYTF. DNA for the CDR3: TGTGCCAGCAGCCAAGATGGGGACAGGCTTGGCTACACCTTC.

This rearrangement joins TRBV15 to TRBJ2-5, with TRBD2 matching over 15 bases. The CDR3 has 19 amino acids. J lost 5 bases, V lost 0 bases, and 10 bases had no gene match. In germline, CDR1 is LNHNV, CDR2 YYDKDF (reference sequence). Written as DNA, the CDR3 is TGTGCCACCAGCAGAGATCTGGGACTAGCGGGAGGAGGTGGGGAGACCCAGTACTTC. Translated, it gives CATSRDLGLAGGGGETQYF.

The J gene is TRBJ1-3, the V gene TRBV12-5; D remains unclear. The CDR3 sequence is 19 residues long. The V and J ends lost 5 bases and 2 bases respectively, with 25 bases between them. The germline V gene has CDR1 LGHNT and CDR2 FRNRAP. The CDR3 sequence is CASGRPARSGVDPGNTIYF. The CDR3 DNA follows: TGTGCTAGTGGTCGCCCTGCTCGTTCCGGAGTAGATCCTGGAAACACCATATATTTT. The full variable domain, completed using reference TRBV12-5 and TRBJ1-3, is DARVTQTPRHKVTEMGQEVTMRCQPILGHNTVFWYRQTMMQGLELLAYFRNRAPLDDSGMPKDRFSAEMPDATLATLKIQPSEPRDSAVYFCASGRPARSGVDPGNTIYFGEGSWLTVV.

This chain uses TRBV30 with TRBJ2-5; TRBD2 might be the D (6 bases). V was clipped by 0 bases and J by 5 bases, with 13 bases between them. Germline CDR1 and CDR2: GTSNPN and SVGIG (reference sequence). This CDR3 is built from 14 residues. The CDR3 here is CAWSVSPRGETQYF. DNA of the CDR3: TGTGCCTGGAGTGTATCGCCCCGGGGGGAGACCCAGTACTTC.

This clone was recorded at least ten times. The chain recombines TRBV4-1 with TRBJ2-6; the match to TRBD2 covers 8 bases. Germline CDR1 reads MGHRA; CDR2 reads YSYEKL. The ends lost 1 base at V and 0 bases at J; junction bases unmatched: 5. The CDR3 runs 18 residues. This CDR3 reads CASSQVPGGTSGANVLTF. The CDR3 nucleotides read TGCGCCAGCAGCCAAGTCCCGGGGGGGACCTCTGGGGCCAACGTCCTGACTTTC.

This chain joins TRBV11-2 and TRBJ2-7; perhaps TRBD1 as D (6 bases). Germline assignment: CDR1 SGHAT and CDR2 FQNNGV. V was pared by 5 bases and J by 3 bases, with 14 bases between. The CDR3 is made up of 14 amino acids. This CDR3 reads CASSPAGQFYEQYF. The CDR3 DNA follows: TGTGCCAGCAGCCCAGCTGGACAGTTCTACGAGCAGTACTTC.